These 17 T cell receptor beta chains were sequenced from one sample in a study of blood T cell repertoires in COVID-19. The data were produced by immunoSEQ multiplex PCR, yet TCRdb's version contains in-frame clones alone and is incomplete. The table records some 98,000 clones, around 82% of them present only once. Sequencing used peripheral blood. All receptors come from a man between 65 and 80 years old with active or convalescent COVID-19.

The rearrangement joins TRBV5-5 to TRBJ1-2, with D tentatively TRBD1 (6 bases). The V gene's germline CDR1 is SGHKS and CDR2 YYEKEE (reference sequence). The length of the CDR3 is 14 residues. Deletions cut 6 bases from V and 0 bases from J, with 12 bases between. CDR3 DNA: TGTGCCAGCACCCGAGGGGGAGCTAACTATGGCTACACCTTC. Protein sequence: CASTRGGANYGYTF.

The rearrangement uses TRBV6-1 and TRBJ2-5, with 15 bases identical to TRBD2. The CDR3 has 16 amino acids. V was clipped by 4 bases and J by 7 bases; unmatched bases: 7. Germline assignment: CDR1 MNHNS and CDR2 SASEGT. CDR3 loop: CASSGGLAGGHGTQYF. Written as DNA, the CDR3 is TGTGCCAGCAGTGGGGGACTAGCGGGGGGTCACGGGACCCAGTACTTC.

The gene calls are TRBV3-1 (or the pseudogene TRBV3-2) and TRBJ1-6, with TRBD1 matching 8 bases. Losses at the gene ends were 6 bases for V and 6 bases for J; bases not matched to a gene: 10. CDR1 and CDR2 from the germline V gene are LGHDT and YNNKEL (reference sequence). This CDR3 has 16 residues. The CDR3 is CASRRTDRVRNSPLHF. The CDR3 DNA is TGTGCCAGCAGGCGAACGGACAGGGTGCGTAATTCACCCCTCCACTTT.

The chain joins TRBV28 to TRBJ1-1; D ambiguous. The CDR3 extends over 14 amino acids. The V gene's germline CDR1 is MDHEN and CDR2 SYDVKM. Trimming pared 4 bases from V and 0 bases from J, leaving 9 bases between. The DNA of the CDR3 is TGTGCCAGCAGTTCCCCCGGGTTGAACACTGAAGCTTTCTTT. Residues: CASSSPGLNTEAFF.

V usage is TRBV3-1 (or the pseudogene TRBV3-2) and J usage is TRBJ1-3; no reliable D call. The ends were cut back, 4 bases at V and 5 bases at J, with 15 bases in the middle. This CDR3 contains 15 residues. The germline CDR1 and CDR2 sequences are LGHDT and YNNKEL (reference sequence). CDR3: CASSPEVTIRNTIYF. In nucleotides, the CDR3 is TGTGCCAGCAGCCCTGAGGTCACCATAAGAAACACCATATATTTT.

The CDR3 nucleotides read TGTGCCTGGAGCGACACAACAGGGGGCCGTCAGCCCCAGCATTTT. The encoded protein is CAWSDTTGGRQPQHF. The genes are TRBV30 and TRBJ1-5; 9 bases fit TRBD1. The germline V gene encodes CDR1 GTSNPN and CDR2 SVGIG (reference sequence). V shed 3 bases, J shed 6 bases, and the junction held 9 bases outside the gene matches. CDR3 length equals 15 residues.

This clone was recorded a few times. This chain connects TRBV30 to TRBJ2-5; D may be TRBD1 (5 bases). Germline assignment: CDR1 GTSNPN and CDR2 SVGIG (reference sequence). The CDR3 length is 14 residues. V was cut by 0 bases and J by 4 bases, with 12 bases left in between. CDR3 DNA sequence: TGTGCCTGGAGTGTACAAAGGGGTGGAGAGACCCAGTACTTC. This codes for CAWSVQRGGETQYF.

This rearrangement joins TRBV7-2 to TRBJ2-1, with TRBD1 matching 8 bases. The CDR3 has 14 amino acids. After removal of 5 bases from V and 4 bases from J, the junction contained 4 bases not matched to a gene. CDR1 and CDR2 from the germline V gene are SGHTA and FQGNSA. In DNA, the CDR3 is TGTGCCAGCAGCAAGGACAGGGTTTACAATGAGCAGTTCTTC. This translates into CASSKDRVYNEQFF. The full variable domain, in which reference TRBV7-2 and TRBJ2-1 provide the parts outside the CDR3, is GAGVSQSPSNKVTEKGKDVELRCDPISGHTALYWYRQSLGQGLEFLIYFQGNSAPDKSGLPSDRFSAERTGGSVSTLTIQRTQQEDSAVYLCASSKDRVYNEQFFGPGTRLTVL.

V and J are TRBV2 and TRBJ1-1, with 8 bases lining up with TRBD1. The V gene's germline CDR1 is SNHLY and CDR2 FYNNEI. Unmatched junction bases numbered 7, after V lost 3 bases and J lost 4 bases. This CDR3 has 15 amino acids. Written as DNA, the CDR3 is TGTGCCAGCAGTGAGGACAGGGCATTGAGCACTGAAGCTTTCTTT. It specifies CASSEDRALSTEAFF.

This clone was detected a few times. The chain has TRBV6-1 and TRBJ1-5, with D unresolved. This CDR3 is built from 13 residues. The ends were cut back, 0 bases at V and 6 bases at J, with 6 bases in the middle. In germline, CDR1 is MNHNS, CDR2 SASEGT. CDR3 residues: CASSEARGQPQHF. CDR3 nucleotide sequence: TGTGCCAGCAGTGAAGCGCGGGGTCAGCCCCAGCATTTT.

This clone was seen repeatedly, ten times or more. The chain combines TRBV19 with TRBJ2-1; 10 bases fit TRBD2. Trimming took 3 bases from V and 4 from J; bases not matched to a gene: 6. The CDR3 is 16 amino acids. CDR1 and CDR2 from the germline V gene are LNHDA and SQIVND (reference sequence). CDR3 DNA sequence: TGTGCCAGTAGTATTTCGGGACTAGCGAAATACAATGAGCAGTTCTTC. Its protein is CASSISGLAKYNEQFF.

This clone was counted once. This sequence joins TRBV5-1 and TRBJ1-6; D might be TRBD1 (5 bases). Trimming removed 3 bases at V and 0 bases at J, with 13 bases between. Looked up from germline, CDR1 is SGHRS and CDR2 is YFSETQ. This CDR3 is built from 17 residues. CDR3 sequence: CASSSQGSSSYNSPLHF. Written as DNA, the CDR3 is TGCGCCAGCAGCTCCCAGGGAAGTAGCTCCTATAATTCACCCCTCCACTTT.

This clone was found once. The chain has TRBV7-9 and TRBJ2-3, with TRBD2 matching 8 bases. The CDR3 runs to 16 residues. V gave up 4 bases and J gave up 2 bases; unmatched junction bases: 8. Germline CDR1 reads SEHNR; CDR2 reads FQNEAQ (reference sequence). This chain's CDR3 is CASSSLGGANTDTQYF. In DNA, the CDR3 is TGTGCCAGCAGCTCCCTCGGGGGGGCGAACACAGATACGCAGTATTTT. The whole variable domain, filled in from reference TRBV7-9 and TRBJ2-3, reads DTGVSQNPRHKITKRGQNVTFRCDPISEHNRLYWYRQTLGQGPEFLTYFQNEAQLEKSRLLSDRFSAERPKGSFSTLEIQRTEQGDSAMYLCASSSLGGANTDTQYFGPGTRLTVL.

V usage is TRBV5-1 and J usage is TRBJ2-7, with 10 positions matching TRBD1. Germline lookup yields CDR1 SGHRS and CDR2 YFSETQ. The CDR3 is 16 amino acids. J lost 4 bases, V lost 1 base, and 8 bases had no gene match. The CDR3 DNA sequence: TGCGCCAGCAGCTTGTGGACGGGACAGGGGCGGTACGAGCAGTACTTC. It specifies CASSLWTGQGRYEQYF.

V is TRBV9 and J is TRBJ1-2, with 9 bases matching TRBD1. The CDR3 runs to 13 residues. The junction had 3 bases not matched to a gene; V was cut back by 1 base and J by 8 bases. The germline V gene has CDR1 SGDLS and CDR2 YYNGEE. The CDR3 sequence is CASSVRTGDGYTF. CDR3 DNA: TGTGCCAGCAGCGTAAGGACAGGGGACGGCTACACCTTC.

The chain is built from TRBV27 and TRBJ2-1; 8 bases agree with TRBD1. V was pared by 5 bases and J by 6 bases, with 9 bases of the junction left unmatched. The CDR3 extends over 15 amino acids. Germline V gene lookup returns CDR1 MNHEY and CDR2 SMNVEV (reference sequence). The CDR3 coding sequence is TGTGCCAGCAGTCCCGGGACAGGAGGCCGCAATGAGCAGTTCTTC. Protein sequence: CASSPGTGGRNEQFF.

The CDR3, as DNA: TGTGCCAGCAGTTACGGGGCAGGCCTGCCTGAAGCTTTCTTT. This sequence encodes CASSYGAGLPEAFF. The chain combines TRBV6-5 with TRBJ1-1; weak D call: TRBD1 (5 bases). The V and J ends lost 2 bases and 6 bases respectively, with 13 bases between them. Germline CDR1 reads MNHEY; CDR2 reads SVGAGI. The CDR3 is made up of 14 amino acids.